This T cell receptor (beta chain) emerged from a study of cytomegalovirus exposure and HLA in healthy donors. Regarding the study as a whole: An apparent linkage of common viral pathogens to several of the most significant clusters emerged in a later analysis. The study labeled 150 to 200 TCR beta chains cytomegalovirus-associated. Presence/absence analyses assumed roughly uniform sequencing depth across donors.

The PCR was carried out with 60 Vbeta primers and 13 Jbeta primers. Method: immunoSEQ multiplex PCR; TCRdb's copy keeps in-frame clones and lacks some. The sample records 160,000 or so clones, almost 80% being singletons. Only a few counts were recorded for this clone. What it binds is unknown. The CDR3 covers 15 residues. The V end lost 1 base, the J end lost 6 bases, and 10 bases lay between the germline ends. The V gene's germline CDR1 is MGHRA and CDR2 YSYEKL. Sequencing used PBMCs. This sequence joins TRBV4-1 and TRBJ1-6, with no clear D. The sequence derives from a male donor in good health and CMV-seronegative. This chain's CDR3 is CASSQGSGSNSPLHF. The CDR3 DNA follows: TGCGCCAGCAGCCAAGGGAGCGGAAGTAATTCACCCCTCCACTTT.